These T cell receptor beta chains were read from a single sample in a study of shared clonotypes between healthy human individuals. Sequencing was performed with immunoSEQ multiplex PCR; in TCRdb, only in-frame clones are kept and a portion is missing. In the table there are some 980,000 clones, over 75% of which are singletons. The sample taken for sequencing was memory CD4+ T cells sorted from blood. These receptors all come from a man aged 18 to 30 in good health. CDR3s include the opening cysteine and the closing phenylalanine or tryptophan. Clone size appears in some rows only: once, few, many, or a class for an expanded clone.

v_call: TRBV6-1; clone_size: -; j_call: TRBJ1-5; cdr3_aa: CASSVQGQVSNQPQHF
v_call: TRBV5-4; clone_size: -; j_call: TRBJ2-3; cdr3_aa: CASSPPPGTTSTDTQYF
v_call: TRBV5-1; clone_size: many; j_call: TRBJ1-5; cdr3_aa: CASRVDDASRPQHF
v_call: TRBV5-6; clone_size: -; j_call: TRBJ2-2; cdr3_aa: CASSLRSPGELFF
v_call: TRBV27; clone_size: -; j_call: TRBJ1-1; cdr3_aa: CASSFYRGNTEAFF
v_call: TRBV5-5; clone_size: -; j_call: TRBJ1-4; cdr3_aa: CASRAGTFYEKLFF
v_call: TRBV5-1; clone_size: -; j_call: TRBJ1-3; cdr3_aa: CASSLYLTGSGTIYF
v_call: TRBV7-6; clone_size: -; j_call: TRBJ1-5; cdr3_aa: CASSSGQSPNQPQHF
v_call: TRBV7-6; clone_size: -; j_call: TRBJ2-7; cdr3_aa: CASSLSNSPFYEQYF
v_call: TRBV28; clone_size: -; j_call: TRBJ2-7; cdr3_aa: CASRKRGLEQYF
v_call: TRBV15; clone_size: -; j_call: TRBJ2-1; cdr3_aa: CATSRDGAGLYNEQFF
v_call: TRBV5-4; clone_size: -; j_call: TRBJ1-1; cdr3_aa: CASSGDSFTEAFF
v_call: TRBV5-4; clone_size: -; j_call: TRBJ2-5; cdr3_aa: CASSSGTSGETQYF
v_call: TRBV21-1; clone_size: -; j_call: TRBJ2-7; cdr3_aa: CANMDGYGSYEQYF
v_call: TRBV30; clone_size: -; j_call: TRBJ1-1; cdr3_aa: CAWTRTLTEAFF
v_call: TRBV7-2; clone_size: -; j_call: TRBJ2-2; cdr3_aa: CASSLELYTGELFF
v_call: TRBV6-1; clone_size: -; j_call: TRBJ1-1; cdr3_aa: CASRRGGLGTEAFF
v_call: TRBV5-1; clone_size: -; j_call: TRBJ2-2; cdr3_aa: CASSLDLTGSTGELFF
v_call: TRBV9; clone_size: -; j_call: TRBJ2-2; cdr3_aa: CASSANLGGTGELFF
v_call: TRBV6-5; clone_size: -; j_call: TRBJ1-1; cdr3_aa: CASSQNRQGQAFF
v_call: TRBV4-1; clone_size: -; j_call: TRBJ2-5; cdr3_aa: CASSQEDDRVVRETQYF
v_call: TRBV2; clone_size: -; j_call: TRBJ1-6; cdr3_aa: CASSERIWKANNSPLHF
v_call: TRBV5-6; clone_size: -; j_call: TRBJ1-4; cdr3_aa: CASSAGTDKLFF
v_call: TRBV4-2; clone_size: -; j_call: TRBJ2-1; cdr3_aa: CASSQEGAPAYNEQFF
v_call: TRBV29-1; clone_size: -; j_call: TRBJ1-2; cdr3_aa: CSVDKGLGVANYGYTF
v_call: TRBV27; clone_size: once; j_call: TRBJ1-6; cdr3_aa: CASSGAGLGSPLHF
v_call: TRBV30; clone_size: -; j_call: TRBJ2-3; cdr3_aa: CAWMGSTDTQYF
v_call: TRBV6-5; clone_size: -; j_call: TRBJ1-6; cdr3_aa: CASSYKGSGLSPLHF
v_call: TRBV30; clone_size: -; j_call: TRBJ1-2; cdr3_aa: CAWSVIGSGTGGGYTF
v_call: TRBV28; clone_size: -; j_call: TRBJ1-6; cdr3_aa: CASSFPDTRNSPLHF
v_call: TRBV10-3; clone_size: once; j_call: TRBJ1-1; cdr3_aa: CAINSYMDEAFF
v_call: TRBV5-6; clone_size: -; j_call: TRBJ1-2; cdr3_aa: CASAEGPNYGYTF